This T cell receptor beta chain was sequenced during a study of blood T cells in healthy people across ages. Study conclusions and caveats: Observed TCR beta diversity showed a strong correlation with the percentage of naive T cells as measured by flow cytometry.

In germline, CDR1 is MGHDK, CDR2 SYGVNS. This CDR3 is built from 13 residues. It was with a sample-barcoded 5' primer and a J-beta primer mix that a second PCR of roughly 6 to 12 cycles was run. MiXCR, applied by TCRdb to the 5' RACE reads, yields one record per CDR3 protein. The table includes over 500,000 distinct CDR3 sequences, about 29% detected once. Concerning this clonotype itself: The antigen remains unidentified.

The same data also contributed to another study, on T cells of mothers and their children. This second study notes: A primer called M1S, used in the second PCR, added sample barcodes and 2-4 random nucleotides. Each mother gave over 9 million TCR beta CDR3 reads; each child, a few million.

Sequenced input: blood. The chain joins TRBV25-1 to TRBJ2-5, with D unresolved. The J call may be faulty, since TRBJ2-7 better matches the DNA end. This clonotype was sampled from a boy younger than 10 in good health. The CDR3 bases are TGTGCCAGCGCCGACATTGCCGGCTACGAGCAGTACTTC. It encodes CASADIAGYEQYF.